This passage covers 18 T cell receptor beta chains from one sample sequenced in a study of cytomegalovirus exposure and HLA in healthy donors. Researchers ran the PCR with 60 Vbeta and 13 Jbeta primers. The table came from immunoSEQ multiplex PCR; TCRdb's copy has only in-frame clones and leaves some out. This repertoire comprises about 48,000 clones; its ten largest clones make up around 2.2%. Sequencing was carried out using PBMCs. The receptors stem from a woman aged 40 to 55 in good health and CMV-seronegative.

The chain couples TRBV4-3 to TRBJ2-5; 10 bases line up with TRBD2. The CDR3 has 17 residues. Germline V lookup: CDR1 LGHNA, CDR2 YSLEER. Trimming removed 0 bases from V and 4 bases from J; junction bases left unmatched: 8. The CDR3 nucleotides read TGCGCCAGCAGCCAAGATCGGAAACTAGCGGGGAGAGAGACCCAGTACTTC. Protein sequence: CASSQDRKLAGRETQYF.

The CDR3 DNA reads TGTGCCAGCTCACCACCCAACAGGGGTGAGAACACTGAAGCTTTCTTT. Residues: CASSPPNRGENTEAFF. The chain employs TRBV18 and TRBJ1-1; 7 nucleotides agree with TRBD1. Germline trimming cut 0 bases from V and 1 base from J; bases unmatched to any gene: 5. Germline loops: CDR1 KGHSH, CDR2 LQKENI. CDR3 length: 16 residues. Supplemented by reference TRBV18 and TRBJ1-1, the full variable domain reads NAGVMQNPRHLVRRRGQEARLRCSPMKGHSHVYWYRQLPEEGLKFMVYLQKENIIDESGMPKERFSAEFPKEGPSILRIQQVVRGDSAAYFCASSPPNRGENTEAFFGQGTRLTVV.

The rearrangement uses TRBV5-1 and TRBJ1-2; maybe TRBD1 (5 bases). This CDR3 has 14 amino acids. V was clipped by 0 bases and J by 5 bases, with 11 bases between them. Germline CDR1 is SGHRS and CDR2 is YFSETQ. The CDR3 loop is CASSLVQGGYGYTF. As DNA, the CDR3 is TGCGCCAGCAGCTTGGTCCAGGGTGGATATGGCTACACCTTC.

The chain joins TRBV18 to TRBJ1-2; D possibly corresponds to TRBD1 (6 bases). The germline V gene has CDR1 KGHSH and CDR2 LQKENI. The CDR3 sequence is 17 residues long. V dropped 1 base and J dropped 0 bases, with 15 bases sitting between them. The CDR3 nucleotides read TGTGCCAGCTCACCACAAAGGTCAGGGGCGTCTAACTATGGCTACACCTTC. Its protein product is CASSPQRSGASNYGYTF.

J is TRBJ1-5 and V is TRBV23-1; the match to TRBD1 covers 9 bases. TRBV23-1 is assigned to the ORF class and has an uncertain function. The CDR3 loop spans 15 amino acids. With 3 bases clipped from V and 6 bases from J, the junction kept 6 bases outside the gene matches. CDR3 residues: CASSQTTGGGQPQHF. CDR3 nucleotide sequence: TGCGCCAGCAGTCAGACGACAGGGGGGGGTCAGCCCCAGCATTTT.

This chain links TRBV7-3 with TRBJ2-5; TRBD2 agrees at 7 bases. The CDR3 has 15 amino acids. From germline, CDR1 is SGHTA and CDR2 FQGTGA. V was clipped by 1 base and J by 4 bases; unmatched bases: 6. This CDR3 reads CASSLRGWGGETQYF. The CDR3 DNA follows: TGTGCCAGCAGCTTAAGGGGCTGGGGGGGAGAGACCCAGTACTTC.

The chain couples TRBV6-5 to TRBJ2-1, with D possibly being TRBD1 (9 bases). Between the trimmed V and J ends, which lost 5 bases and 9 bases, there was a span of 20 bases. This CDR3 spans 15 amino acids. CDR1 and CDR2 (germline): MNHEY, SVGAGI. CDR3 nucleotide sequence: TGTGCCAGCAGTACAGGGGGCGGGGGGTCTCCTGAGCAGTTCTTC. Translating gives CASSTGGGGSPEQFF.

The chain combines TRBV5-1 with TRBJ2-5, with D possibly TRBD1 on 6 matching bases. V gave up 4 bases and J gave up 2 bases, with 6 bases separating them. Per germline, CDR1 SGHRS and CDR2 YFSETQ. The CDR3 runs to 12 residues. The CDR3 region has the DNA TGCGCCAGCAGCGGACAGCAAGAGACCCAGTACTTC. Its protein product is CASSGQQETQYF.

The chain employs TRBV21-1 and TRBJ2-5; the table names TRBD2, a call not compared with the DNA. TRBV21-1 is recorded as a pseudogene. The CDR3 is 14 amino acids. CDR3 residues: CASSKVTRKETQYF. The CDR3 DNA sequence: TGTGCCAGCAGCAAGGTAACTAGGAAAGAGACCCAGTACTTC.

This chain links TRBV19 with TRBJ1-4; 9 positions agree with TRBD1. CDR3 length: 15 amino acids. V dropped 7 bases and J dropped 8; count of bases not matched to a gene: 11. The germline gives CDR1 LNHDA, CDR2 SQIVND (reference sequence). CDR3 protein: CASTLGRTGGEKLFF. The CDR3 DNA reads as TGTGCCAGTACCCTAGGTCGAACAGGGGGCGAAAAACTGTTTTTT. Combining the CDR3 with reference TRBV19 and TRBJ1-4 gives the whole variable domain DGGITQSPKYLFRKEGQNVTLSCEQNLNHDAMYWYRQDPGQGLRLIYYSQIVNDFQKGDIAEGYSVSREKKESFPLTVTSAQKNPTAFYLCASTLGRTGGEKLFFGSGTQLSVL.

V gene TRBV28 combines with J gene TRBJ1-2; the match to TRBD1 covers 7 bases. Germline V gene lookup returns CDR1 MDHEN and CDR2 SYDVKM. V shed 3 bases and J 2 bases; nucleotides not matched to a gene: 6. The CDR3 runs 15 residues. CDR3 sequence reads: CASSFGQVGNYGYTF. For the CDR3, the DNA is TGTGCCAGCAGTTTTGGACAGGTGGGAAACTATGGCTACACCTTC.

This chain uses TRBV6-1 with TRBJ1-5; 7 bases map to TRBD1. This CDR3 is built from 15 residues. Germline V CDR1 and CDR2: MNHNS, SASEGT. The V segment lost 8 bases and the J segment 2 bases; nucleotides outside the gene matches: 9. In DNA, the CDR3 is TGTGCCAGCGGGGAACAGGGGATAGGCAATCAGCCCCAGCATTTT. It encodes CASGEQGIGNQPQHF.

CDR3 loop: CSVGGQPQHF. CDR3 in DNA: TGCAGCGTTGGAGGTCAGCCCCAGCATTTT. The chain recombines TRBV29-1 with TRBJ1-5; D remains ambiguous. The CDR3 contains 10 residues. CDR1 and CDR2 from the germline V gene are SQVTM and ANQGSEA. V was pared by 4 bases and J by 6 bases, with 4 bases between.

The V gene is TRBV4-2, the J gene TRBJ2-3; D is undetermined. The CDR3 spans 14 residues. The germline V gene has CDR1 LGHNA and CDR2 YNFKEQ. Trimming pared 0 bases from V and 1 base from J, leaving 5 bases between. In nucleotides, the CDR3 is TGTGCCAGCAGCCAAGATCCTGGCACAGATACGCAGTATTTT. Translating it yields CASSQDPGTDTQYF.

This chain links TRBV5-1 with TRBJ1-5; D remains ambiguous. Germline CDR1 reads SGHRS; CDR2 reads YFSETQ. CDR3 length: 14 residues. Trimming stripped 0 bases from V and 5 bases from J, with 9 bases between. The CDR3 here is CASSLGQTDQPQHF. Written as DNA, the CDR3 is TGCGCCAGCAGCTTGGGACAAACGGATCAGCCCCAGCATTTT.

The chain employs TRBV19 and TRBJ1-5; a possible D gene is TRBD1 (6 bases). The CDR3 consists of 13 residues. Trimming cost V 5 bases and J 2 bases, with 7 bases left between them. Germline CDR1 and CDR2: LNHDA and SQIVND (reference sequence). The CDR3 bases are TGTGCCAGTAGTGGGACACGCAATCAGCCCCAGCATTTT. Translated: CASSGTRNQPQHF.

The chain uses TRBV30 and TRBJ2-7; TRBD1 aligns across 10 bases. V lost 0 bases, J lost 4 bases, and 15 bases stayed unmatched. Germline V gene lookup returns CDR1 GTSNPN and CDR2 SVGIG (reference sequence). This CDR3 region has 18 residues. The CDR3, as DNA: TGTGCCTGGAGTGTACTGGACAGGGGGTTCTTCTTGGGGTACGAGCAGTACTTC. It yields the protein CAWSVLDRGFFLGYEQYF.

V gene TRBV9 combines with J gene TRBJ1-1; D gene unclear. The germline CDR1 and CDR2 sequences are SGDLS and YYNGEE. This CDR3 comprises 13 residues. Deletions cut 2 bases from V and 3 bases from J, with 8 bases between. CDR3 sequence reads: CASSVRSDTEAFF. DNA of the CDR3: TGTGCCAGCAGCGTCCGGTCGGACACTGAAGCTTTCTTT.